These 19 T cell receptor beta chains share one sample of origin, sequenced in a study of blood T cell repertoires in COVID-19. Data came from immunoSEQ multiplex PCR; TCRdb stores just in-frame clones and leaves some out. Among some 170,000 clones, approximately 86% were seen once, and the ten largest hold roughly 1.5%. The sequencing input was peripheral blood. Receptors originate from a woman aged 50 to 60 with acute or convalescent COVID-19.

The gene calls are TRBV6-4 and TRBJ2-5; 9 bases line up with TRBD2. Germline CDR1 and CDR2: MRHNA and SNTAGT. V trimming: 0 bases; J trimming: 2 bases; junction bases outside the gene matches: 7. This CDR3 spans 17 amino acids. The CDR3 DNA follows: TGTGCCAGCAGTGACTCCTGGACTAGCGTATATCAAGAGACCCAGTACTTC. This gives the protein CASSDSWTSVYQETQYF.

CDR3 coding DNA: TGTGCCAGCAGTCCCCCCGGGGGAGGAGCTTTCTTT. Protein product: CASSPPGGGAFF. This chain uses TRBV28 with TRBJ1-1, with a tentative D call TRBD1 (5 bases). Germline V lookup: CDR1 MDHEN, CDR2 SYDVKM. Trimming cost V 5 bases and J 10 bases, with 14 bases left between them. The CDR3 loop spans 12 amino acids.

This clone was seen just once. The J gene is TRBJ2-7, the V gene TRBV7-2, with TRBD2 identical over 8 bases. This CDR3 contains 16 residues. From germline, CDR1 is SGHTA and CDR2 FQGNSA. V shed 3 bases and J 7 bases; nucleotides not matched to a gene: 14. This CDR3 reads CASSFGGSGDLWEQYF. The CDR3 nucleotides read TGTGCCAGCAGCTTTGGCGGTAGCGGGGACCTATGGGAGCAGTACTTC.

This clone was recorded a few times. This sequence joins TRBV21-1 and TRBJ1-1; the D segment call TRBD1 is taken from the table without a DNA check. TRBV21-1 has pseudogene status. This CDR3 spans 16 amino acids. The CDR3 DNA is TGTGCCAGCAGCAAAGATTTGAAGAACAGGCCCACTGAAGCTTTCTTT. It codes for CASSKDLKNRPTEAFF.

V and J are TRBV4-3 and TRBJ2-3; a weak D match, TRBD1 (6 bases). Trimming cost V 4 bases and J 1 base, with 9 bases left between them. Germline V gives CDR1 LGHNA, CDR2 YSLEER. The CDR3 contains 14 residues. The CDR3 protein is CASSPRTGTDTQYF. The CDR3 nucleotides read TGCGCCAGCAGCCCCCGGACAGGCACAGATACGCAGTATTTT.

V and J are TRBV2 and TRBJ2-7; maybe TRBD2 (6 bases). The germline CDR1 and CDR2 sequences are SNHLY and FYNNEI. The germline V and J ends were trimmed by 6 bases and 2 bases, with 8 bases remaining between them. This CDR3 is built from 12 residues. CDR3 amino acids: CASRWGAYEQYF. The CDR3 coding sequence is TGTGCCAGCAGGTGGGGGGCCTACGAGCAGTACTTC.

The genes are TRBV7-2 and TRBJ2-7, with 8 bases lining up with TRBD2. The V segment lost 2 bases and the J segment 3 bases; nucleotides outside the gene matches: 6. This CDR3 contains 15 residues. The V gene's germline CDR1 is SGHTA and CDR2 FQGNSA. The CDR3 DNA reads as TGTGCCAGCAGCTTAATGTCTAGCGGGTACTACGAGCAGTACTTC. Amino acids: CASSLMSSGYYEQYF.

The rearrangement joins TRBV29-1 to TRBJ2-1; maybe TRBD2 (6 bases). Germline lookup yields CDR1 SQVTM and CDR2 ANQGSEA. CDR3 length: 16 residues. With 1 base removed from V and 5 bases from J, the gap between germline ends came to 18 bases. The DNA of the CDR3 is TGCAGCGTTGAAGGGAGGGTTGGGAGTTGGCACAATGAGCAGTTCTTC. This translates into CSVEGRVGSWHNEQFF.

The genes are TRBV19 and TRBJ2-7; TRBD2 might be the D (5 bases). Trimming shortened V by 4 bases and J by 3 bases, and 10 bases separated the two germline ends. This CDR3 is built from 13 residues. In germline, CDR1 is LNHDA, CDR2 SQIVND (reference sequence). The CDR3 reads CASSTTSFYEQYF. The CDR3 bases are TGTGCCAGTAGTACTACTAGTTTCTACGAGCAGTACTTC.

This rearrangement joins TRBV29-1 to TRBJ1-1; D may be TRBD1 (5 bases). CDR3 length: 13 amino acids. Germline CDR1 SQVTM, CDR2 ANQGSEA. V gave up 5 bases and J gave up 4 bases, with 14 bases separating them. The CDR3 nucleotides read TGCAGCGTTCGATGGGGGGAGGGCACTGAAGCTTTCTTT. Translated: CSVRWGEGTEAFF.

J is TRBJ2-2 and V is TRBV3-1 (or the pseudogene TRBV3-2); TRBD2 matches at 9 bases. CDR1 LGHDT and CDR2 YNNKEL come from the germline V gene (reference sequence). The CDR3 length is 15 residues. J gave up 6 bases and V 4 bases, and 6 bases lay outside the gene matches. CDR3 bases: TGTGCCAGCAGCCCGAGCGGGGGGAGGGCCGGGGAGCTGTTTTTT. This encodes CASSPSGGRAGELFF.

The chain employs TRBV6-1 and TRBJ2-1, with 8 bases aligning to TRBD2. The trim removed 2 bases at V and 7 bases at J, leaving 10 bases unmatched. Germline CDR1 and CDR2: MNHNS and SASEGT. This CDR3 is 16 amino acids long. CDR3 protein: CASSEFGAGGRNEQFF. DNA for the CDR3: TGTGCCAGCAGTGAATTCGGGGCGGGAGGAAGGAATGAGCAGTTCTTC.

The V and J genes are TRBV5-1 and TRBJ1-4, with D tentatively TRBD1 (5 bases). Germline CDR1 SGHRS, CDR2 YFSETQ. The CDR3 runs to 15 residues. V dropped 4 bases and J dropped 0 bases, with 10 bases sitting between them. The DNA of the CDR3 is TGCGCCAGCAGCCCGGGGGGGACAACTAATGAAAAACTGTTTTTT. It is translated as CASSPGGTTNEKLFF.

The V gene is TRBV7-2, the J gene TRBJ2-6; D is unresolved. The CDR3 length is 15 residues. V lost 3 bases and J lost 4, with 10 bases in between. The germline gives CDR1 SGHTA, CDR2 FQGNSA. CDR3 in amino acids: CASSLSLSGANVLTF. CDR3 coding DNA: TGTGCCAGCAGCTTGAGTCTGTCCGGGGCCAACGTCCTGACTTTC.

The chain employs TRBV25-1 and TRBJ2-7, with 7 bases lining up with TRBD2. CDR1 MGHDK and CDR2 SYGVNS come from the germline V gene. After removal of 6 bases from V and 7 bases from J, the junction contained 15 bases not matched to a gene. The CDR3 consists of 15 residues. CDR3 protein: CASSAGDGLRPEQYF. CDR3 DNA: TGTGCCAGCAGCGCGGGGGACGGACTTCGACCGGAGCAGTACTTC.

CDR3 amino acids: CASSLGQGIYGYTF. CDR3 sequence (DNA): TGTGCCAGCAGTCTGGGACAGGGGATCTATGGCTACACCTTC. This chain uses TRBV28 with TRBJ1-2; TRBD1 matches 10 bases. Losses at the gene ends were 5 bases for V and 4 bases for J; bases not matched to a gene: 4. In germline, CDR1 is MDHEN, CDR2 SYDVKM. The CDR3 consists of 14 residues.

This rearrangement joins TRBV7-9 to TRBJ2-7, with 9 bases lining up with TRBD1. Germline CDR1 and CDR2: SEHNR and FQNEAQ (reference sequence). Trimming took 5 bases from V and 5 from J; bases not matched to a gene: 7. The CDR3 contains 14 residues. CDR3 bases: TGTGCCAGCAGCCCAAGGGACAGGGAGCACGAGCAGTACTTC. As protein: CASSPRDREHEQYF.

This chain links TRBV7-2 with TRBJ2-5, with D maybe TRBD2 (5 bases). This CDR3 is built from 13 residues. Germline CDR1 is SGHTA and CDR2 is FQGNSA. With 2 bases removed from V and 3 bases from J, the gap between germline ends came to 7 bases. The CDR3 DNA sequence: TGTGCCAGCAGCTTAATGAGGGAAGAGACCCAGTACTTC. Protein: CASSLMREETQYF.

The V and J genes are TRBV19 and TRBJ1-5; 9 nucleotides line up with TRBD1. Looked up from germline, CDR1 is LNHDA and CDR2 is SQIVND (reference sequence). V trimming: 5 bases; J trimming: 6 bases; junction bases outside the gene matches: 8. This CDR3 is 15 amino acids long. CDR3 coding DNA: TGTGCCAGTAGTTCCACAGGGGGCCTTAGTCAGCCCCAGCATTTT. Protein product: CASSSTGGLSQPQHF.